This T cell receptor (beta chain) was retrieved from a study of blood T cell repertoires in COVID-19. About the study: Donors in the United States, Italy and Spain gave samples during acute or convalescent COVID-19. T cells, B-cell-depleted T cells, or PBMCs provided the cDNA or gDNA that served as material.

This CDR3 contains 15 residues. Between the trimmed V and J ends, which lost 0 bases and 4 bases, there was a span of 12 bases. The V gene's germline CDR1 is MNHEY and CDR2 SMNVEV (reference sequence). In the original workflow: It was from reference gene primer amplification that nucleated cell counts were estimated. This table comes from immunoSEQ multiplex PCR, and its TCRdb copy is limited to in-frame clones, with some not included. V and J calls plus clone size are reproduced from that table; the DNA served to infer D and trimming. The sample consists of over 350,000 clones, about 89% of them appearing once.

The material sequenced was peripheral blood. This receptor was obtained from a woman in her twenties or thirties with acute or convalescent COVID-19. V usage is TRBV27 and J usage is TRBJ2-5, with a tentative D call TRBD2 (6 bases). CDR3 nucleotides: TGTGCCAGCAGTTTATCTCGGGGGAGAGGAGAGACCCAGTACTTC. Amino acid sequence: CASSLSRGRGETQYF.